The 9 T cell receptor beta chains reported below all come from one sample, sequenced in a study of T-cell memory formation after mild COVID-19. MiXCR was run by TCRdb on the 5' RACE reads, yielding one entry per CDR3 protein. The sample records more than 250,000 distinct CDR3 sequences, roughly 15% being singletons. The sample consisted of PBMCs or a T cell subset sorted from them (not recorded which). The receptors shown here come from a man between 18 and 35 years old who had mild COVID-19 (a few samples of this study predate the infection). Cell type and time point are not known.

This clonotype was detected only a few times. This chain uses TRBV7-2 with TRBJ2-5; maybe TRBD2 (5 bases). The germline gives CDR1 SGHTA, CDR2 FQGNSA. There are 14 residues in the CDR3. V lost 1 base to trimming and J lost 4 bases, with 10 bases between them. The CDR3 DNA reads TGTGCCAGCAGCTTAGTTCAGGCGGGAGAGACCCAGTACTTC. The encoded protein is CASSLVQAGETQYF.

This clonotype was detected a few times. The V and J genes are TRBV6-6 and TRBJ2-3; a possible D gene is TRBD1 (5 bases). Germline V gene lookup returns CDR1 MNHNY and CDR2 SVGAGI (reference sequence). CDR3 length: 15 amino acids. Trimming removed 3 bases from V and 2 bases from J, with 12 bases in between. The CDR3 DNA reads TGTGCCAGCAGTTATATTCAGGGTCCCACAGATACGCAGTATTTT. Translated, it gives CASSYIQGPTDTQYF.

This chain uses TRBV6-5 with TRBJ1-5, with 8 bases aligning to TRBD1. Looked up from germline, CDR1 is MNHEY and CDR2 is SVGAGI. V dropped 4 bases and J dropped 0; count of bases not matched to a gene: 5. The CDR3 has 16 amino acids. The CDR3 nucleotides are TGTGCCAGCAGTTCCGGACAGGGAGGTAGCAATCAGCCCCAGCATTTT. It translates to CASSSGQGGSNQPQHF.

This sequence joins TRBV5-1 and TRBJ2-5, with 9 bases lining up with TRBD1. Germline assignment: CDR1 SGHRS and CDR2 YFSETQ. The CDR3 loop spans 15 amino acids. After removal of 4 bases from V and 4 bases from J, the junction contained 8 bases not matched to a gene. The CDR3 nucleotides are TGCGCCAGCAGCCCCACAGGGGGCTTCGGAGAGACCCAGTACTTC. Its translation: CASSPTGGFGETQYF.

This clonotype has ten or more counts. The CDR3 loop reads CASTDGTGEETQYF. The CDR3 DNA reads as TGTGCCAGCACCGATGGGACAGGGGAAGAGACCCAGTACTTC. The chain carries TRBV7-2 and TRBJ2-5; TRBD1 aligns across 10 bases. This CDR3 contains 14 residues. With 7 bases clipped from V and 3 bases from J, the junction kept 5 bases outside the gene matches. Germline V gene data show CDR1 as SGHTA and CDR2 as FQGNSA.

The chain has TRBV5-5 and TRBJ2-7, with a tentative D call TRBD1 (7 bases). Germline V gene lookup returns CDR1 SGHKS and CDR2 YYEKEE (reference sequence). The V end was cut by 0 bases, the J end by 0 bases, with 10 bases between. The length of the CDR3 is 15 residues. CDR3 amino acids: CASSLGGDSSYEQYF. DNA of the CDR3: TGTGCCAGCAGCTTGGGGGGGGACAGCTCCTACGAGCAGTACTTC.

The chain couples TRBV12-3 or TRBV12-4 to TRBJ2-3, with D possibly called TRBD1 or TRBD2 (5 bases each). This CDR3 spans 14 amino acids. V lost 3 bases, J lost 4 bases, and 11 bases lay in between. The CDR3 DNA reads as TGTGCCAGCAGTTTTATGGGGACCCCAGATACGCAGTATTTT. As protein: CASSFMGTPDTQYF.

The CDR3, as DNA: TGTGCCAGCAGTTTTCAGGGGAAGGACACTGAAGCTTTCTTT. This gives the protein CASSFQGKDTEAFF. V and J are TRBV28 and TRBJ1-1; D might be TRBD1 (6 bases). Trimming pared 3 bases from V and 3 bases from J, leaving 11 bases between. There are 14 residues in the CDR3. From germline, CDR1 is MDHEN and CDR2 SYDVKM.

This clonotype was seen only a few times. The gene calls are TRBV5-1 and TRBJ2-3; TRBD2 agrees at 9 bases. Germline CDR1 and CDR2: SGHRS and YFSETQ. Losses at the gene ends were 3 bases for V and 0 bases for J; bases not matched to a gene: 8. The CDR3 extends over 17 amino acids. CDR3 in amino acids: CASSSAGGGASTDTQYF. CDR3 nucleotide sequence: TGCGCCAGCAGCTCGGCGGGCGGGGGGGCTAGCACAGATACGCAGTATTTT.